A single sample is the source of the 3 T cell receptor beta chains below, sequenced in a study of CD8+ T cells in alopecia areata. Regarding treatment: oral pan-JAK inhibitor, 5-10 mg twice daily. RNA, once extracted, was reverse transcribed into cDNA for use as the sequencing template. Generated by immunoSEQ multiplex PCR, the TCRdb table keeps only in-frame clones and is missing some. The repertoire holds fewer than 250,000 clones, with 60% as singletons. The sequencing used CD4+ T cells sorted from blood, collected at week 24, from a patient treated with tofacitinib. The receptor source for this set is a human donor with alopecia areata.

In nucleotides, the CDR3 is TGTGCCAGCAGTGATGTTGGAGCCACTGAAGCTTTCTTT. This encodes CASSDVGATEAFF. This chain joins TRBV2 and TRBJ1-1; D uncertain. This CDR3 is 13 amino acids long. CDR1 is SNHLY, CDR2 FYNNEI, per germline. The V and J ends lost 3 bases and 4 bases respectively, with 9 bases between them.

As concerns this clone: Other DNA sequences in the sample encode the same CDR3. Here the CDR3 reads CSAQNTEAFF. Here the CDR3 DNA reads TGCAGCGCCCAGAACACTGAAGCTTTCTTT. This chain links TRBV29-1 with TRBJ1-1; D unresolved. In germline, CDR1 is SQVTM, CDR2 ANQGSEA. V was clipped by 7 bases and J by 1 base, with 4 bases between them. This CDR3 is built from 10 residues.

This clone was seen more than once but under ten times. The chain is built from TRBV6-1 and TRBJ1-5; TRBD1 aligns across 7 bases. With V trimmed by 4 bases and J by 7 bases, 16 bases remained unmatched. Germline assignment: CDR1 MNHNS and CDR2 SASEGT. There are 17 residues in the CDR3. CDR3 amino acids: CASSGDPRPDRRQPQHF. The CDR3 bases are TGTGCCAGCAGTGGAGACCCCCGCCCGGACAGGAGGCAGCCCCAGCATTTT.